The clone carrying this TCR beta chain has more than one count but fewer than ten. Its specificity is not known. These donors counted as nominally healthy when sampled, but unrecorded immune exposures were likely. This entry is derived from a study of cytomegalovirus exposure and HLA in healthy donors. Notes on the study in general: In vitro work confirmed that three CMV-associated chains recognize CMV antigens. Apart from CMV serostatus, no immune exposure information was available.

This CDR3 has 15 residues. The V segment lost 4 bases and the J segment 1 base; nucleotides outside the gene matches: 5. Germline values: CDR1 WNHNN, CDR2 SYGVQD (reference sequence). The PCR employed 60 Vbeta primers together with 13 Jbeta primers. Data came from immunoSEQ multiplex PCR; TCRdb stores just in-frame clones and leaves some out. The sample yields more than 150,000 clones, about 85% seen once. What was sequenced was PBMCs. The chain is built from TRBV10-1 and TRBJ2-3; 7 nucleotides agree with TRBD2. The TCR comes from a girl under 18 in good health and CMV-seropositive. CDR3 sequence (DNA): TGCGCCAGCAGTGTGGCGGGAGACGGCACAGATACGCAGTATTTT. Its translation is CASSVAGDGTDTQYF.